This T cell receptor (beta chain) was retrieved from a study of Ad26.COV2.S vaccination and SARS-CoV-2 variants. General study findings and limits: Responses of T cells in total may have been underestimated by the TCR breadth and depth analyses. Marked by substantial breadth, spike-specific CD8+ and CD4+ T cell responses were reportedly seen after vaccination.

Treatment defined: 15 to 20 received Ad26.COV2.S at low or high dose, single or two shots; roughly five received placebo; per-sample allocation not given. Material that was analyzed had been drawn on day 63 after the first vaccine or placebo injection. Using immunoSEQ multiplex PCR, the repertoire was profiled, and TCRdb retains in-frame clones only, with some absent. The data show fewer than 800,000 clones, with about 90% seen just once and around 1.5% held by the top ten. Details on this clone: Its specificity is not known. At one end, the junction sequence differs from germline, possibly due to a read error.

Germline V lookup: CDR1 LNHDA, CDR2 SQIVND (reference sequence). This CDR3 comprises 13 residues. The sample consisted of peripheral blood, taken in a trial of Ad26.COV2.S vaccine versus placebo. The origin of this receptor is a person between 18 and 65 years old who received the Ad26.COV2.S COVID-19 vaccine or a placebo. The chain couples TRBV19 to TRBJ1-4; TRBD1 might be the D (5 bases). The CDR3 coding sequence is TGTGCCAGTACCATGGGACCGCCCGAAACACTGTTTTTT. This encodes CASTMGPPETLFF.